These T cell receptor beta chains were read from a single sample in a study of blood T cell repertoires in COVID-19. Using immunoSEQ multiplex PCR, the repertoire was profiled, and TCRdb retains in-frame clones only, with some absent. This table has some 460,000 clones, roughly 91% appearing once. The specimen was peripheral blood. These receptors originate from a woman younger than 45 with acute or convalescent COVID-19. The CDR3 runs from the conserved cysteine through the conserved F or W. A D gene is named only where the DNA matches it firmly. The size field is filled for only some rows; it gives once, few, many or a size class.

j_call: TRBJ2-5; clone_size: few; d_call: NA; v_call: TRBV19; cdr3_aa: CASSVTARETQYF; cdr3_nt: TGTGCCAGTAGTGTGACAGCGCGGGAGACCCAGTACTTC
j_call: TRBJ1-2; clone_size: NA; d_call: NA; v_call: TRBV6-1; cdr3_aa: CASSESRYGYTF; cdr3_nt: TGTGCCAGCAGTGAGTCTCGGTATGGCTACACCTTC
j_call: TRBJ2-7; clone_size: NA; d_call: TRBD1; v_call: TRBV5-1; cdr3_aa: CASSLSQGPYEQYF; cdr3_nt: TGCGCCAGCAGCTTGTCACAGGGGCCCTACGAGCAGTACTTC
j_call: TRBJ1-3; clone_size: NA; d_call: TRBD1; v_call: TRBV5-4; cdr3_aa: CASSRDRPASGNTIYF; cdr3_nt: TGTGCCAGCAGCCGGGACAGACCCGCCTCTGGAAACACCATATATTTT
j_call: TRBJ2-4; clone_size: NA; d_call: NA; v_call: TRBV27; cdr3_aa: CASSVQGPTAKNIQYF; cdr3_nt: TGTGCCAGCAGTGTACAGGGACCGACTGCCAAAAACATTCAGTACTTC
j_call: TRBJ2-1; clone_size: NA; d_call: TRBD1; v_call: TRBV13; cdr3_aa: CASSPETGTGRRRQFF; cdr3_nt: TGTGCCAGCAGTCCCGAAACCGGGACAGGGCGCCGCCGACAGTTCTTC
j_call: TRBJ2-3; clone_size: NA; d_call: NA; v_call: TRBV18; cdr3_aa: CASSPQRATDTQYF; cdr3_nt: TGTGCCAGCTCACCTCAACGAGCTACAGATACGCAGTATTTT
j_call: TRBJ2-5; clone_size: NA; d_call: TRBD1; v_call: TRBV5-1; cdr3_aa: CASSLGQGEETQYF; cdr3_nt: TGCGCCAGCAGCTTGGGTCAGGGGGAAGAGACCCAGTACTTC
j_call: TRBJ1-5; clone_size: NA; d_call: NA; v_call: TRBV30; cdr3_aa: CAWSPRDQPQHF; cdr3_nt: TGTGCCTGGAGTCCACGCGATCAGCCCCAGCATTTT
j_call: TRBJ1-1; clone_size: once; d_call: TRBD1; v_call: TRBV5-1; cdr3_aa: CASSPDRGRNTEAFF; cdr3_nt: TGCGCCAGCAGCCCTGACAGGGGGCGGAACACTGAAGCTTTCTTT
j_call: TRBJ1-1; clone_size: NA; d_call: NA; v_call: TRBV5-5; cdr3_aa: CASSPVPGDTEAFF; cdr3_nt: TGTGCCAGCAGCCCAGTCCCGGGGGACACTGAAGCTTTCTTT
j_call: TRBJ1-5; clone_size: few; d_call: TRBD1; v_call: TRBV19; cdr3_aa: CASSTGQGALEPQHF; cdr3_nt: TGTGCCAGTAGTACCGGACAGGGGGCTTTAGAGCCCCAGCATTTT
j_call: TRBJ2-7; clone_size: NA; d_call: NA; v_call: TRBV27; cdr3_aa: CASQLGGEQYF; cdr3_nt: TGTGCCAGCCAGCTCGGGGGCGAGCAGTACTTC
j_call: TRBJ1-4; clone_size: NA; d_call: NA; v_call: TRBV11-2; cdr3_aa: CASSPIGGSVSEKLFF; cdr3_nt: TGTGCCAGCAGCCCAATCGGGGGGTCGGTCTCGGAAAAACTGTTTTTT
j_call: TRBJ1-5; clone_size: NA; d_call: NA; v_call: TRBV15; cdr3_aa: CATSPRVVSDSQPQHF; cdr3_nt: TGTGCCACCAGCCCCCGCGTGGTTTCCGATAGTCAGCCCCAGCATTTT
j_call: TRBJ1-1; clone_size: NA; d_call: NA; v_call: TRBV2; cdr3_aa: CASTLVRNTEAFF; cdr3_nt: TGTGCCAGCACCCTTGTCCGGAACACTGAAGCTTTCTTT
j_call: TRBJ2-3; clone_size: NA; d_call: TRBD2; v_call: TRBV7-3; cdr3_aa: CASSPSGGADTQYF; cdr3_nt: TGTGCCAGCAGCCCTAGCGGGGGCGCAGATACGCAGTATTTT
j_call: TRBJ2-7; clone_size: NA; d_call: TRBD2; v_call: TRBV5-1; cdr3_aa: CASSLAPELAGMYEQYF; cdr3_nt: TGCGCCAGCAGCTTGGCCCCGGAACTAGCGGGGATGTACGAGCAGTACTTC
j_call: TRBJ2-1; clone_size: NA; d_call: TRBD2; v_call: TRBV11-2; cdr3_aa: CASRLSGGIYNEQFF; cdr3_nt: TGTGCCAGTAGACTTAGCGGGGGGATTTACAATGAGCAGTTCTTC
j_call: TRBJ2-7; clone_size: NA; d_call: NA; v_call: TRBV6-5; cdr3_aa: CASSYGEGGYEQYF; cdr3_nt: TGTGCCAGCAGTTATGGGGAAGGGGGTTACGAGCAGTACTTC